This T cell receptor beta chain was recovered during a study of blood T cells in healthy people across ages. Germline loops: CDR1 SGHRS, CDR2 YFSETQ. The CDR3 runs to 17 residues. V was clipped by 3 bases and J by 0 bases, with 16 bases between them. The second PCR ran about 6 to 12 cycles with a sample-barcoded 5' primer and J-beta primers. TCRdb re-analysed the 5' RACE reads in MiXCR, keeping a single row per CDR3 protein. The sample holds roughly 1,300,000 distinct CDR3 sequences; around 59% are singletons and the top ten take more than 6%. For this clonotype: The antigen is not known.

Study-wide findings and caveats: In long-lived donors, naive CD4+ cell counts and diversity exceeded those of aged donors.

V usage is TRBV5-1 and J usage is TRBJ2-4; possible D gene TRBD1, 7 bases. The sequenced sample consisted of blood. This clonotype was sampled from a man between 18 and 35 years old in good health. CDR3 amino acids: CASSSAPGGLAKNIQYF. DNA of the CDR3: TGCGCCAGCAGCTCCGCGCCAGGGGGGCTAGCCAAAAACATTCAGTACTTC.